Reported below is one T cell receptor (beta chain). This sample was taken from a study of CD8+CD57+ T cells in acquired aplastic anemia. In the study overall: Sorted CD4+ and CD8+ cells yielded around 3.2 ug of DNA on average.

An expansion of CD8+CD57+ cells by flow cytometry had been shown in patients chosen for sequencing. Genomic DNA constituted the template upon which TCR beta VDJ and CDR3 profiling was performed. TCRdb re-derived calls from the reads in MiXCR, one entry per CDR3 protein. The sample holds some 140,000 distinct CDR3 sequences, 40% to 65% seen once. The CDR3 runs 15 residues. V lost 4 bases to trimming and J lost 1 base, with 10 bases between them. CDR1 and CDR2 (germline): LNHNV, YYDKDF (reference sequence). The sequenced sample consisted of sorted CD4+, CD8+, or CD8+CD57+ T cells (not recorded which) from PBMCs. The receptor comes from a human donor with aplastic anemia. The V gene is TRBV15, the J gene TRBJ1-4; D unresolved. The CDR3 region is CATSMAVGTNEKLFF. For the CDR3, the DNA is TGTGCCACCAGCATGGCAGTGGGAACTAATGAAAAACTGTTTTTT.